The source of this T cell receptor (beta chain) is a study of identical twins. General study findings and limits: Sequences that were beta out-of-frame showed weaker excess twin sharing. The conclusions drew on cross-sectional statistical analysis instead of tracking the same donors. Zero-insertion analyses might be partly confounded by invariant T cells like MAIT and iNKT.

A universal primer site came from template switching; cDNA carried unique molecular identifiers. Each CDR3 protein is one row after TCRdb ran MiXCR on the 5' RACE reads. The sample yields 500,000 to 650,000 distinct CDR3 sequences, about 22% seen once. In the case of this clonotype: Its antigen remains unknown.

These same records also appear under a second study, on yellow fever vaccine responses in identical twins.

This clonotype originated in a young woman in good health. The specimen was CD4+ T cells sorted from blood.

The CDR3 reads CSARGFEETQYF. Written as DNA, the CDR3 is TGCAGTGCTAGAGGGTTTGAAGAGACCCAGTACTTC. The chain has TRBV20-1 and TRBJ2-5, with D hard to call. CDR3 size: 12 residues. V lost 1 base and J 3 bases, leaving 6 bases between the germline ends. Germline V CDR1 and CDR2: DFQATT, SNEGSKA (reference sequence).